The clone carrying this TCR beta chain is a singleton in its sample. Original methodology: Estimates of nucleated cell counts were drawn from the amplification of reference gene primers. Method: immunoSEQ multiplex PCR; TCRdb's copy keeps in-frame clones and lacks some. V, J and clone size are those of that table, while D and trimming were read from the DNA. Of roughly 350,000 clones in the sample, about 89% were seen once. This record comes from a study of blood T cell repertoires in COVID-19. Overall study: PBMCs, B-cell-depleted T cells, or T cells were the source of the cDNA or gDNA that made up the material.

The germline CDR1 and CDR2 sequences are LNHDA and SQIVND (reference sequence). V was shortened by 4 bases and J by 8 bases, with 14 bases between the two germline ends. The CDR3 covers 13 residues. The sample consisted of peripheral blood. This clonotype was sampled from a young woman with COVID-19, enrolled during active disease. The genes are TRBV19 and TRBJ1-2; D not certain. CDR3 sequence reads: CASSTGDAKGYTF. CDR3 DNA: TGTGCCAGTAGTACCGGGGATGCTAAAGGCTACACCTTC.